This T cell receptor beta chain was found in a study of T-cell reconstitution after alpha-beta-depleted transplantation in children. Construction of the TCRbeta library involved unique molecular identifiers. TCRdb fed the PCR reads into MiXCR, producing one record per CDR3 protein. The sample carries around 480,000 distinct CDR3 sequences, over 25% recorded once. The CDR3 is 14 residues long. Germline V gene data show CDR1 as SGHTA and CDR2 as FQGNSA. V lost 5 bases and J lost 4, with 11 bases in between. This clonotype appeared a few times. Sequences were derived from PBMCs from the stem cell graft donor, sampled from the stem cell graft. This chain connects TRBV7-2 to TRBJ2-2; D may be TRBD1 (5 bases). The TCR originated in a human donor who donated a stem cell graft to a child with aplastic anemia. CDR3 nucleotide sequence: TGTGCCAGCAGCCGACAGCCCTCCACCGGGGAGCTGTTTTTT. Translating it yields CASSRQPSTGELFF.